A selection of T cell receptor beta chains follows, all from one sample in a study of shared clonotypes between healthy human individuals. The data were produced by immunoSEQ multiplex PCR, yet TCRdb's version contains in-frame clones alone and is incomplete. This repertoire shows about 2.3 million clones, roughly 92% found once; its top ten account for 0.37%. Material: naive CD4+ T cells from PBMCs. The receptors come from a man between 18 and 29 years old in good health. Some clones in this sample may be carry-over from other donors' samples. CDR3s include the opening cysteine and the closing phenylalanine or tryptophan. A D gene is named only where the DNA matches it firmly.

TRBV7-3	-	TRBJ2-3	CASSLFGAEVDTQYF	TGTGCCAGCAGCTTGTTTGGGGCAGAGGTGGATACGCAGTATTTT
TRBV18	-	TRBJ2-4	CASSRGPKNIQYF	TGTGCCAGCTCACGGGGCCCCAAAAACATTCAGTACTTC
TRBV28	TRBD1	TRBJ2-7	CASSLSGGHTYEQYF	TGTGCCAGCAGTTTATCAGGGGGCCACACCTACGAGCAGTACTTC
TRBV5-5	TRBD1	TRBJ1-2	CASSLDHGTGVRGYTF	TGTGCCAGCAGCTTGGATCACGGGACAGGGGTGCGCGGCTACACCTTC
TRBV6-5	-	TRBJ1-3	CASSPGTRGNTIYF	TGTGCCAGCAGCCCCGGGACGAGAGGAAACACCATATATTTT
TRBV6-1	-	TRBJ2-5	CASSEQETQYF	TGTGCCAGCAGCGAACAAGAGACCCAGTACTTC
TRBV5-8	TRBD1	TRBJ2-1	CASSRRGTGGYEQFF	TGTGCCAGCTCCCGCCGAGGGACAGGGGGCTATGAGCAGTTCTTC
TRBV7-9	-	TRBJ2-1	CASSPRQGGNNEQFF	TGTGCCAGCAGCCCACGACAAGGCGGGAACAATGAGCAGTTCTTC
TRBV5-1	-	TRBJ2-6	CASSLNFQQGPGANVLTF	TGCGCCAGCAGCCTAAATTTCCAACAGGGTCCTGGGGCCAACGTCCTGACTTTC
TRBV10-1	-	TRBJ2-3	CASSESRASGDTQYF	TGCGCCAGCAGTGAGTCACGGGCTTCGGGAGATACGCAGTATTTT
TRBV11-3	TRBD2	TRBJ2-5	CASSNGLAGDETQYF	TGTGCCAGCAGCAACGGACTAGCGGGAGATGAGACCCAGTACTTC
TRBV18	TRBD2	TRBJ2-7	CASSPGLAGGYEQYF	TGTGCCAGCTCACCTGGACTAGCGGGAGGGTACGAGCAGTACTTC
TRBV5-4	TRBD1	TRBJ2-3	CASSPYQGVTDTQYF	TGTGCCAGCAGCCCCTACCAGGGGGTCACAGATACGCAGTATTTT
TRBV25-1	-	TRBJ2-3	CASSEPRGATDTQYF	TGTGCCAGCAGTGAACCAAGGGGCGCGACAGATACGCAGTATTTT
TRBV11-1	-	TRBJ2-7	CASSLGVGQTYEQYF	TGTGCCAGCAGCTTAGGGGTAGGACAGACCTACGAGCAGTACTTC
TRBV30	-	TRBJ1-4	CAWSSRGGGLNEKLFF	TGTGCCTGGAGCTCTAGGGGCGGTGGGCTTAATGAAAAACTGTTTTTT
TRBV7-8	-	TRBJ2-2	CASSPTGFLGELFF	TGTGCCAGCAGCCCCACAGGGTTCTTGGGGGAGCTGTTTTTT